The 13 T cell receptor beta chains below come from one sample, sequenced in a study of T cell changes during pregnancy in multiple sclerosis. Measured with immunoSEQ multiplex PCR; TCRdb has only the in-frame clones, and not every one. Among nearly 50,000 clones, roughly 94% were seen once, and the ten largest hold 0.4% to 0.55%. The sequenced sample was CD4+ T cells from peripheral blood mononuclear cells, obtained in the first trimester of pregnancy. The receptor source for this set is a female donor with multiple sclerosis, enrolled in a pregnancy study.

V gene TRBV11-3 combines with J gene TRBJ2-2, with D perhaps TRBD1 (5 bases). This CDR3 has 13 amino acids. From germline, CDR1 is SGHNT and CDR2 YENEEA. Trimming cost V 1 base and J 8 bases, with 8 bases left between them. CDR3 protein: CASSLVQGGELFF. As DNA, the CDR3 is TGTGCCAGCAGCTTAGTCCAGGGAGGGGAGCTGTTTTTT.

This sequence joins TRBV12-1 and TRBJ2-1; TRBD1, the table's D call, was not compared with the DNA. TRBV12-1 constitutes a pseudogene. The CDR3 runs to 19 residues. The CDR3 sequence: CARPHRDRGLTSSYNEQFF. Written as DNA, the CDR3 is TGTGCCAGACCTCACCGGGACAGGGGTCTGACGAGCTCCTACAATGAGCAGTTCTTC.

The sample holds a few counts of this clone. DNA for the CDR3: TGTGCCAGCAGCGTACTCGTGAACACTGAAGCTTTCTTT. This translates into CASSVLVNTEAFF. This sequence joins TRBV9 and TRBJ1-1; D gene ambiguous. Germline V CDR1 and CDR2: SGDLS, YYNGEE. V lost 1 base and J lost 0, with 4 bases in between. This CDR3 comprises 13 residues.

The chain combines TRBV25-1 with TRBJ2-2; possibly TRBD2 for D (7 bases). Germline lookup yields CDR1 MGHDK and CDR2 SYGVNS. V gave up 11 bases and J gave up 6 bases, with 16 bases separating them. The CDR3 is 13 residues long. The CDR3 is CAGGPGGPGELFF. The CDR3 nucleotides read TGTGCCGGGGGGCCGGGGGGTCCCGGGGAGCTGTTTTTT.

In nucleotides, the CDR3 is TGTGCCAGCAGGGGACAGGGGCAGGGGTCACCCCTCCACTTT. This sequence encodes CASRGQGQGSPLHF. The chain recombines TRBV6-5 with TRBJ1-6, with 10 positions matching TRBD1. J was trimmed by 10 bases and V by 6 bases; bases with no gene match: 6. Germline lookup yields CDR1 MNHEY and CDR2 SVGAGI. The CDR3 spans 14 residues.

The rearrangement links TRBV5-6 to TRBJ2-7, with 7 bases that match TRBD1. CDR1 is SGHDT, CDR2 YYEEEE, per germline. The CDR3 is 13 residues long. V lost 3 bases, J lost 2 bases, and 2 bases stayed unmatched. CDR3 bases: TGTGCCAGCAGCTCGACAGGGCCCTACGAGCAGTACTTC. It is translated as CASSSTGPYEQYF. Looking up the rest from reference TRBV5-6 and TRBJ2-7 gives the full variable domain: DAGVTQSPTHLIKTRGQQVTLRCSPKSGHDTVSWYQQALGQGPQFIFQYYEEEERQRGNFPDRFSGHQFPNYSSELNVNALLLGDSALYLCASSSTGPYEQYFGPGTRLTVT.

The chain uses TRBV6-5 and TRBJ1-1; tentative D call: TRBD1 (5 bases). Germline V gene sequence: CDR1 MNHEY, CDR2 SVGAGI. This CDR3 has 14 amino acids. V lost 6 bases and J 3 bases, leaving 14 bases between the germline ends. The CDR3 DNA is TGTGCCAGCAGCGTAAATCAGGGATACACTGAAGCTTTCTTT. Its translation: CASSVNQGYTEAFF.

The CDR3 DNA sequence: TGTGCCAGCAGCCTCATAGGGGGCGCGGCTTACAAGAACACCGGGGAGCTGTTTTTT. It translates to CASSLIGGAAYKNTGELFF. J is TRBJ2-2 and V is TRBV7-9; 7 bases align to TRBD1. The germline gives CDR1 SEHNR, CDR2 FQNEAQ (reference sequence). This CDR3 is built from 19 residues. Unmatched junction bases numbered 16, after V lost 5 bases and J lost 1 base.

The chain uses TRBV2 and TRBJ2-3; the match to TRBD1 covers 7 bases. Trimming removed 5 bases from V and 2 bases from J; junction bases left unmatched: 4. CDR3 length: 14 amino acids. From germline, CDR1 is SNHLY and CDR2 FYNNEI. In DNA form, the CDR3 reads TGTGCCAGCAGTCGAGACAGGGTCACAGATACGCAGTATTTT. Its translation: CASSRDRVTDTQYF.

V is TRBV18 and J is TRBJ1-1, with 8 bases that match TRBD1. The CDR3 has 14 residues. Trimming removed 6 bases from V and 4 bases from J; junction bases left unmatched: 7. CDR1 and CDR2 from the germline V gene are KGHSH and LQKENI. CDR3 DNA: TGTGCCAGCTCCCGGGACAGGTTGGGCACTGAAGCTTTCTTT. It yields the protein CASSRDRLGTEAFF.

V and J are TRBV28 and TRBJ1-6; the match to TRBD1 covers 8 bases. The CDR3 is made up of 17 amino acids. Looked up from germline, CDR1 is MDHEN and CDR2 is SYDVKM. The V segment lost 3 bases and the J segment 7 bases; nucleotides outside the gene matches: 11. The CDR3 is CASSFRQGPRENSPLHF. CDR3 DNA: TGTGCCAGCAGTTTCAGACAGGGGCCGCGAGAAAATTCACCCCTCCACTTT.

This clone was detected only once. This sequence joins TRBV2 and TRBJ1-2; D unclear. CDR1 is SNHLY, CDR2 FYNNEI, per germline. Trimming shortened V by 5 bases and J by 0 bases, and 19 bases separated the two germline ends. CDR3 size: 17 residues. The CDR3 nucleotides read TGTGCCAGCAGTCCTTTGGGCGGCCCGCGGGCTAACTATGGCTACACCTTC. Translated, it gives CASSPLGGPRANYGYTF. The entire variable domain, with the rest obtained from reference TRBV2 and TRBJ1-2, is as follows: EPEVTQTPSHQVTQMGQEVILRCVPISNHLYFYWYRQILGQKVEFLVSFYNNEISEKSEIFDDQFSVERPDGSNFTLKIRSTKLEDSAMYFCASSPLGGPRANYGYTFGSGTRLTVV.

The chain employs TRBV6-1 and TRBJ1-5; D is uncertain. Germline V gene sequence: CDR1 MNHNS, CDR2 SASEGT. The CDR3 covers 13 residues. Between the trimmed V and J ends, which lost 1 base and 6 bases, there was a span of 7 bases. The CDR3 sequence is CASSEGPGQPQHF. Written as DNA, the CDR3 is TGTGCCAGCAGTGAAGGTCCGGGTCAGCCCCAGCATTTT.